This T cell receptor beta chain was obtained from a study of long-term antiretroviral therapy in people with HIV. The CDR3 sequence is 13 residues long. V was pared by 8 bases and J by 6 bases, with 14 bases between. CDR1 LNHDA and CDR2 SQIVND come from the germline V gene (reference sequence). Samples were assayed with immunoSEQ v3.0 at survey level. Using immunoSEQ multiplex PCR, the repertoire was profiled, and TCRdb retains in-frame clones only, with some absent. The sample records 25,000 to 35,000 clones, 75% to 85% being singletons. The V and J genes are TRBV19 and TRBJ2-4; weak D call: TRBD1 (5 bases). The sequenced sample was unsorted PBMCs, obtained 0.3 years after starting antiretroviral therapy. This receptor was obtained from a man in his forties with HIV. For the CDR3, the DNA is TGTGCCAGTGGGAAACAGGATATAAACATTCAGTACTTC. Its protein product is CASGKQDINIQYF.